One T cell receptor beta chain is described in this entry. Assignments of participants to cohorts depended upon their own reported clinical history. This entry belongs to a study of blood T cell repertoires in COVID-19. Study overall: Some COVID-19 samples were acute and others convalescent; all came from the United States, Italy and Spain. Sample material is recorded as cDNA or gDNA derived from T cells, B-cell-depleted T cells, or PBMCs.

Between the trimmed V and J ends, which lost 7 bases and 1 base, there was a span of 16 bases. Germline CDR1 reads MNHEY; CDR2 reads SVGAGI. This CDR3 region has 15 residues. This table comes from immunoSEQ multiplex PCR, and its TCRdb copy is limited to in-frame clones, with some not included. The sample shows about 350,000 clones, more than 75% of them seen only once. This clonotype was sampled from a woman aged 25 to 39 who had recovered from COVID-19. Sequencing input: PBMCs or T cells enriched from blood (not recorded which). The rearrangement joins TRBV6-5 to TRBJ1-1; D might be TRBD1 (6 bases). This CDR3 is CASTDGGGSNTEAFF. The DNA for the CDR3 is TGTGCCAGCACAGACGGGGGGGGCTCGAACACTGAAGCTTTCTTT.